This entry concerns a single TCR beta chain. Its target is unknown. J lost 2 bases, V lost 3 bases, and 5 bases had no gene match. Germline V lookup: CDR1 GTSNPN, CDR2 SVGIG (reference sequence). The CDR3 has 14 amino acids. Through a sample-barcoded 5' primer and a J-beta primer mix, a second PCR was run for 7 to 11 cycles. From the 5' RACE reads, TCRdb called clonotypes with MiXCR, one entry per CDR3 protein. Counted here are 750,000 to 950,000 distinct CDR3 sequences, roughly 28% occurring once; the ten biggest clones make up roughly a tenth. The study drew donors from healthy Caucasian individuals in Russia aged about 6 to 95. A minimum of 7 million PBMCs was isolated per sample. The data were taken from a study of blood T cells in healthy people across ages. Study-level results: Observed TCR beta diversity per million T cells went down as age went up. This fall followed a roughly linear course with age.

This same sample was also taken into another study, of T cells of mothers and their children. That source notes: Mother-child pairs who were related displayed a slightly higher overlap than unrelated pairs, a difference that was non-significant.

Material for sequencing was blood. The TCR was taken from a woman between 40 and 55 years old in good health. The chain employs TRBV30 and TRBJ2-7; 9 bases align to TRBD1. CDR3 residues: CAWRPGTGTYEQYF. The CDR3 DNA reads as TGTGCCTGGAGACCCGGGACAGGGACCTACGAGCAGTACTTC.